The rows below give T cell receptor beta chains drawn from one sample of a study of blood T cell repertoires in COVID-19. Only in-frame clones appear in the TCRdb table, and some are missing; sequencing was by immunoSEQ multiplex PCR. The sample carries 90,000 or so clones, 87% recorded once. What was sequenced was peripheral blood. Every receptor here comes from a woman aged 60 to 75 with COVID-19, enrolled during active disease. Both conserved end residues are part of each CDR3. The D gene is left open where the match is weak. Size is stated for part of the rows, as once, few or many counts, or as a class when the clone is expanded.

v_gene,d_gene,abundance,j_gene,CDR3aa,CDR3nt
TRBV10-2,.,.,TRBJ2-2,CASSEYGELFF,TGCGCCAGCAGTGAATACGGGGAGCTGTTTTTT
TRBV2,.,few,TRBJ1-5,CASSPGGQPQHF,TGTGCCAGCAGCCCGGGGGGTCAGCCCCAGCATTTT
TRBV27,TRBD1,.,TRBJ2-7,CASSFNRGLYEQYF,TGTGCCAGCAGTTTTAACAGGGGGCTTTACGAGCAGTACTTC
TRBV11-2,TRBD1,.,TRBJ2-5,CASSPDRGRETQYF,TGTGCCAGCAGCCCCGACAGGGGGCGGGAGACCCAGTACTTC
TRBV5-1,TRBD1,.,TRBJ1-1,CASSLGRTGGTEAFF,TGCGCCAGCAGCTTGGGTAGGACAGGGGGGACTGAAGCTTTCTTT
TRBV18,.,.,TRBJ1-3,CASHGLLSSGNTIYF,TGTGCCAGCCACGGACTTCTCTCCTCTGGAAACACCATATATTTT
TRBV20-1,.,.,TRBJ2-7,CSALGVYEQYF,TGCAGTGCTCTAGGGGTCTACGAGCAGTACTTC
TRBV6-5,.,.,TRBJ1-6,CASSSQGNNSPLHF,TGTGCCAGCAGTAGTCAGGGGAATAATTCACCCCTCCACTTT
TRBV28,.,.,TRBJ1-4,CASSPPQGGGNEKLFF,TGTGCCAGCAGTCCCCCGCAGGGTGGCGGTAATGAAAAACTGTTTTTT
TRBV27,TRBD1,few,TRBJ1-1,CASSVGGRTGQLRFVPLGTEAFF,TGTGCCAGCAGTGTAGGTGGCCGCACGGGACAGCTAAGGTTCGTTCCGCTCGGCACTGAAGCTTTCTTT
TRBV19,TRBD1,.,TRBJ2-2,CAGGQGLDTGELFF,TGTGCCGGAGGACAGGGGCTCGACACCGGGGAGCTGTTTTTT
TRBV4-2,TRBD1,.,TRBJ2-3,CASSQETGSTDTQYF,TGTGCCAGCAGCCAAGAGACAGGGAGCACAGATACGCAGTATTTT
TRBV10-1,TRBD1,once,TRBJ2-3,CASSANRGQLPDTQYF,TGCGCCAGCAGTGCGAACAGGGGACAACTGCCAGATACGCAGTATTTT
TRBV5-1,TRBD1,.,TRBJ1-1,CASSFKGQGQGTEAFF,TGCGCCAGCAGCTTCAAAGGACAGGGTCAGGGGACTGAAGCTTTCTTT
TRBV27,TRBD1,.,TRBJ2-7,CASSFARTGYEQYF,TGTGCCAGCAGTTTCGCAAGGACAGGTTACGAGCAGTACTTC
TRBV30,TRBD1,.,TRBJ2-2,CAWSVPRTGKEGELFF,TGTGCCTGGAGTGTACCTCGGACAGGGAAGGAGGGGGAGCTGTTTTTT
TRBV19,.,few,TRBJ1-1,CASSIGVNTEAFF,TGTGCCAGTAGTATAGGAGTGAACACTGAAGCTTTCTTT
TRBV4-3,.,.,TRBJ2-1,CASSQDSGDLSQFF,TGCGCCAGCAGCCAAGATTCGGGGGACCTTTCGCAGTTCTTC
TRBV18,.,.,TRBJ2-1,CASSPGTHNEQFF,TGTGCCAGCTCACCAGGGACACACAATGAGCAGTTCTTC
TRBV18,.,.,TRBJ2-1,CASSPQGIEQFF,TGTGCCAGCTCACCCCAGGGGATTGAGCAGTTCTTC
TRBV6-2/TRBV6-3,.,.,TRBJ1-1,CASSATGSTEAFF,TGTGCCAGCAGCGCGACAGGTTCCACTGAAGCTTTCTTT
TRBV5-1,.,.,TRBJ1-2,CASSWTAGERYTF,TGCGCCAGCAGCTGGACAGCAGGGGAGAGATACACCTTC
TRBV19,TRBD2,.,TRBJ2-4,CASSIGGKWNIQYF,TGTGCCAGTAGTATCGGGGGGAAATGGAACATTCAGTACTTC
TRBV9,.,.,TRBJ2-4,CASSVDGSRIQYF,TGTGCCAGCAGCGTAGACGGGTCGAGGATTCAGTACTTC
TRBV7-8,.,.,TRBJ1-2,CASSQNSLYGYTF,TGTGCCAGCAGCCAAAACAGCCTCTATGGCTACACCTTC
TRBV10-3,TRBD1,.,TRBJ1-3,CATRTGLSSGNTIYF,TGTGCCACCCGGACAGGGTTGAGCTCTGGAAACACCATATATTTT
TRBV6-2/TRBV6-3,.,.,TRBJ2-5,CASSYSISGETQYF,TGTGCCAGCAGTTACTCGATTAGCGGAGAGACCCAGTACTTC
TRBV19,TRBD1,.,TRBJ1-5,CASSIRGQGGDQPQHF,TGTGCCAGTAGTATTCGTGGACAGGGGGGTGATCAGCCCCAGCATTTT
TRBV10-3,.,.,TRBJ2-2,CAISFQGFGGELFF,TGTGCCATCAGTTTTCAGGGGTTCGGCGGGGAGCTGTTTTTT
TRBV7-8,.,.,TRBJ2-5,CASSSRRLQETQYF,TGTGCCAGCAGTTCTAGGCGGTTACAAGAGACCCAGTACTTC